The clone carrying this T cell receptor (beta chain) has ten or more counts. Antigen specificity is unknown. Unique molecular identifiers were incorporated when the TCRbeta library was constructed. TCRdb reprocessed the PCR reads via MiXCR and lists one record per CDR3 protein. The data show about 900,000 distinct CDR3 sequences, with roughly 31% seen just once and roughly 28% held by the top ten. The CDR3 runs 14 residues. CDR1 and CDR2 from the germline V gene are LGHNA and YNFKEQ. Trimming at V came to 4 bases and at J to 5 bases, leaving 0 bases not matched to a gene. This entry is derived from a study of T-cell reconstitution after alpha-beta-depleted transplantation in children. Study-wide results and limits: Recipient T cells and thymic progenitors that survived were the source of the high TCRbeta diversity seen at day 60 in some patients. Newly produced T cells mostly provided counts and TCRbeta diversity after one year, as hyperexpanded clones declined. It was reported that alpha-beta T cells came from several hundred expanded graft clones (about two months after transplant).

This receptor was obtained from a boy in the first two years of life who had a stem cell transplant for SCID, so the T cells may come from the graft donor. The sample consisted of PBMCs, mostly from graft donor cells, taken 360 days after TCRalphabeta/CD19-depleted stem cell transplant. The gene calls are TRBV4-2 and TRBJ2-1, with TRBD2 matching over 12 bases. The CDR3 DNA reads TGTGCCAGCAGCCGGACTAGCGGGGACAATGAGCAGTTCTTC. Its translation: CASSRTSGDNEQFF.